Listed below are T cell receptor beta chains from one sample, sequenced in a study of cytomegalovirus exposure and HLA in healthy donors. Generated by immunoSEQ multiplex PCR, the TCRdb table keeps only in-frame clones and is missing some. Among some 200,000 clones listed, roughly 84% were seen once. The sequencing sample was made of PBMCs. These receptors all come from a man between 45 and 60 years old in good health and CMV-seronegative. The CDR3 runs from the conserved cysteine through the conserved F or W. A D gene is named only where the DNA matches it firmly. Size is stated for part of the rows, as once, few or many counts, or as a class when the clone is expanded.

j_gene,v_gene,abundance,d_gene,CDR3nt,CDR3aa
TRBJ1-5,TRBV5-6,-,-,TGTGCCAGCAGCTTCATGACAGATCCCTGGGGTCAGCCCCAGCATTTT,CASSFMTDPWGQPQHF
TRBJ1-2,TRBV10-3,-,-,TGTGCCATCAGTCAGGGTATCGACTATGGCTACACCTTC,CAISQGIDYGYTF
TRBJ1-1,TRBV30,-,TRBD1,TGTGCCTGGAGAGGACAGGGGGCCCCTGAAGCTTTCTTT,CAWRGQGAPEAFF
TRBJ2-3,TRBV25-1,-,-,TGTGCCAGCAGTGATCCCGGGCGGACGGGGGGCACAGATACGCAGTATTTT,CASSDPGRTGGTDTQYF
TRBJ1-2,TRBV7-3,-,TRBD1,TGTGCCAGCAGCTTAGCGCCGGGACAGAACTATGGCTACACCTTC,CASSLAPGQNYGYTF
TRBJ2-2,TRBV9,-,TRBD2,TGTGCCAGCGGGGGGGAAAGGGACACCGGGGAGCTGTTTTTT,CASGGERDTGELFF
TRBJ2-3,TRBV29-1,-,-,TGCAGCGTTGAACAGGCAGATACGCAGTATTTT,CSVEQADTQYF
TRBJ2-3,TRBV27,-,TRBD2,TGTGCCAGCAGTACCCGGACTAGCGGGAGGGTCACAGATACGCAGTATTTT,CASSTRTSGRVTDTQYF
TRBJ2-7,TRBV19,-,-,TGTGCCAGTAGTGGGCAGGGGCCCTACGAGCAGTACTTC,CASSGQGPYEQYF
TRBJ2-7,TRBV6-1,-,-,TGTGCCAGCACCAAAGTGAAAGGGGATTTACACGAGCAGTACTTC,CASTKVKGDLHEQYF
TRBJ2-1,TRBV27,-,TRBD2,TGTGCCAGCAGTTTAGTAGCGGGAGGCAATGAGCAGTTCTTC,CASSLVAGGNEQFF
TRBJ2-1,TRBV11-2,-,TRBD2,TGTGCCAGCAGCCCTAGCCCCTGGACTAGCGGGACCTACAATGAGCAGTTCTTC,CASSPSPWTSGTYNEQFF
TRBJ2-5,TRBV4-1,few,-,TGCGCCAGCAGCCAAGATTCAGGACAAACCAAAGAGACCCAGTACTTC,CASSQDSGQTKETQYF
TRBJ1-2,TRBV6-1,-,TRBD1,TGTGCCAGCAGTGATCAAGGACAGGGGGCCATCTATGGCTACACCTTC,CASSDQGQGAIYGYTF
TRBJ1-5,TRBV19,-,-,TGTGCCAGTAGTTCCCGGGACTACGGCAATCAGCCCCAGCATTTT,CASSSRDYGNQPQHF
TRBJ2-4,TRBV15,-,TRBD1,TGTGCCACCAGTCGTGACAGGGGGCGCCTCGGGGAAAACATTCAGTACTTC,CATSRDRGRLGENIQYF
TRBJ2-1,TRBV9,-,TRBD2,TGTGCCAGCAGCGTAGCAGTTTCAAGCGGGAGCTCCTACAATGAGCAGTTCTTC,CASSVAVSSGSSYNEQFF
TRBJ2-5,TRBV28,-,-,TGTGCCAGCAGCCCCCCAGTCGTAGAGACCCAGTACTTC,CASSPPVVETQYF